This T cell receptor (beta chain) appears in the sequencing data of a study of beta chain features in type 1 diabetes. Study outcomes and limitations: Junctions at VDJ sites from type 1 diabetes patients had fewer insertions and more deletions. Patients' naive, central memory and Treg TCRB repertoires seemed closer to one another than those of healthy donors.

Investigators reverse transcribed all isolated RNA, so they sequenced expressed TCRB transcripts. Produced via immunoSEQ multiplex PCR; TCRdb's table is partial and in-frame only. The sample lists hundreds of thousands of clones, 9.5% to 12% occurring once. Concerning this clone itself: Its antigen is still unknown. This CDR3 is also generated by other DNA sequences in the sample.

What was sequenced was naive CD4+ T cells from blood. The sequence came from a woman under 30 in good health.

The CDR3 region has the DNA TGTGCCAGCAGCTTAGCAGGGGAGACCCAGTACTTC. Its translation is CASSLAGETQYF. This chain connects TRBV7-9 to TRBJ2-5; D is undetermined. Germline V CDR1 and CDR2: SEHNR, FQNEAQ (reference sequence). The CDR3 sequence is 12 residues long. The ends were cut back, 0 bases at V and 5 bases at J, with 4 bases in the middle.